This TCR beta chain was sequenced in a study of T-cell reconstitution after alpha-beta-depleted transplantation in children. A library of TCRbeta sequences, prepared with unique molecular identifiers, was generated. MiXCR was run by TCRdb on the PCR reads, yielding one entry per CDR3 protein. The profile shows a few hundred thousand distinct CDR3 sequences, around 9.6% of them singletons. CDR3 size: 12 residues. Germline-derived CDR1 and CDR2 are DFQATT and SNEGSKA (reference sequence). The V and J ends lost 6 bases and 3 bases respectively, with 11 bases between them. The material was PBMCs from the stem cell graft donor, obtained from the stem cell graft. This TCR derives from a human donor who donated a stem cell graft to a child with acute lymphoblastic leukemia. The chain uses TRBV20-1 and TRBJ1-1; D gene uncertain. The CDR3 coding sequence is TGCAGTGCCCCCCCGGGTCACACTGAAGCTTTCTTT. Translated: CSAPPGHTEAFF.